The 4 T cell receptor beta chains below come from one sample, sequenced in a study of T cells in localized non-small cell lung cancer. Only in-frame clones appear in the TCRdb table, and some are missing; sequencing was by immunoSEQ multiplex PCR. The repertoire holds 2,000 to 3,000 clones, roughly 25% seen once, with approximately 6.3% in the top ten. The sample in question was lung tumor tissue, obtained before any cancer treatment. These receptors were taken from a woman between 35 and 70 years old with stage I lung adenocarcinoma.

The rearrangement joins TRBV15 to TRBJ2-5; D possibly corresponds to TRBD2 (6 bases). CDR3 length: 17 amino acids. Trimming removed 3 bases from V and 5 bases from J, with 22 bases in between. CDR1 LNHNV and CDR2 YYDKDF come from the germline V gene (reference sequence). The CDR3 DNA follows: TGTGCCACCAGCAGGACACCGGGACTTTCCCCCGAGGAGACCCAGTACTTC. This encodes CATSRTPGLSPEETQYF.

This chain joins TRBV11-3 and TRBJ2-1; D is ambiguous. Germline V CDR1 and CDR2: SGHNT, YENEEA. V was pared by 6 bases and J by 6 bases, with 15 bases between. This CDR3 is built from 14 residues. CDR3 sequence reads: CASSPTNKPNEQFF. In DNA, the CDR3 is TGTGCCAGCAGTCCCACGAACAAACCCAATGAGCAGTTCTTC.

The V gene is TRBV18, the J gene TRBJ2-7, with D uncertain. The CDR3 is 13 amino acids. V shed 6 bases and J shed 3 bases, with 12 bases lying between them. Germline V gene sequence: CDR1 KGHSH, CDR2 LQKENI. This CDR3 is CASSESRDYEQYF. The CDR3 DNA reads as TGTGCCAGCTCCGAATCAAGAGACTACGAGCAGTACTTC.

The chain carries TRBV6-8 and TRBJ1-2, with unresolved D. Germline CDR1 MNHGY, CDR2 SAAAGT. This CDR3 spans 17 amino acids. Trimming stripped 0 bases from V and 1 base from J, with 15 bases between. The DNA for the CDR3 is TGTGCCAGCAGTTACTCGTCGCCTTCGAAGGGTAACTATGGCTACACCTTC. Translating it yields CASSYSSPSKGNYGYTF.